Listed here are 10 T cell receptor beta chains from one sample, sequenced in a study of blood T cell repertoires in COVID-19. The repertoire was sequenced with immunoSEQ multiplex PCR; TCRdb's copy has only in-frame clones and lacks some. Among approximately 200,000 clones listed, approximately 90% were seen once. Sequenced input: peripheral blood. All receptors derive from a man aged 30 to 45 with acute or convalescent COVID-19.

This clone appeared a single time. The chain recombines TRBV6-5 with TRBJ2-3; possibly TRBD2 for D (6 bases). Germline V lookup: CDR1 MNHEY, CDR2 SVGAGI. V lost 8 bases and J lost 2, with 14 bases in between. There are 14 residues in the CDR3. The CDR3 region has the DNA TGTGCCAGCCCCCACCGGGAGTCCACAGATACGCAGTATTTT. Translating gives CASPHRESTDTQYF.

This clone is a singleton in its sample. The chain has TRBV19 and TRBJ1-5, with D possibly TRBD1 on 6 matching bases. This CDR3 is built from 15 residues. V was trimmed by 3 bases and J by 5 bases, leaving 14 bases between them. The germline CDR1 and CDR2 sequences are LNHDA and SQIVND (reference sequence). The CDR3: CASSIYREVYQPQHF. CDR3 DNA sequence: TGTGCCAGTAGTATCTACAGGGAAGTCTATCAGCCCCAGCATTTT.

The gene calls are TRBV18 and TRBJ1-3; D possibly corresponds to TRBD1 (6 bases). Germline values: CDR1 KGHSH, CDR2 LQKENI. The CDR3 has 14 amino acids. Trimming took 2 bases from V and 8 from J, leaving 13 bases between them. CDR3 amino acids: CASSPGGADDTIYF. CDR3 in DNA: TGTGCCAGCTCACCAGGGGGGGCCGACGACACCATATATTTT.

This chain joins TRBV11-3 and TRBJ2-1; maybe TRBD2 (7 bases). V dropped 5 bases and J dropped 7 bases, with 15 bases sitting between them. The length of the CDR3 is 14 residues. Germline-derived CDR1 and CDR2 are SGHNT and YENEEA. The CDR3 nucleotides are TGTGCCAGCAGCCCTGGGGGGGGGCAAAATGAGCAGTTCTTC. This translates into CASSPGGGQNEQFF. Full variable domain (remainder filled in from reference TRBV11-3 and TRBJ2-1): EAGVVQSPRYKIIEKKQPVAFWCNPISGHNTLYWYLQNLGQGPELLIRYENEEAVDDSQLPKDRFSAERLKGVDSTLKIQPAELGDSAVYLCASSPGGGQNEQFFGPGTRLTVL.

V and J are TRBV29-1 and TRBJ2-7, with TRBD2 matching 8 bases. CDR3 length: 14 amino acids. Germline CDR1 reads SQVTM; CDR2 reads ANQGSEA. The junction had 9 bases not matched to a gene; V was cut back by 4 bases and J by 4 bases. In DNA, the CDR3 is TGCAGCGTTGTCGGGGGGGATCAGCTGTACGAGCAGTACTTC. This gives the protein CSVVGGDQLYEQYF.

The chain carries TRBV6-6 and TRBJ2-2, with 13 bases matching TRBD2. Germline assignment: CDR1 MNHNY and CDR2 SVGAGI (reference sequence). V gave up 7 bases and J gave up 7 bases; unmatched junction bases: 9. This CDR3 is built from 16 residues. The CDR3 DNA reads TGTGCCAGCATTAAACTAGCGGGGGGGGCAGGCGGGGAGCTGTTTTTT. Translation: CASIKLAGGAGGELFF.

The V call is TRBV5-5, the J call TRBJ1-4, with D unclear. V was cut by 1 base and J by 5 bases, with 12 bases left in between. From germline, CDR1 is SGHKS and CDR2 YYEKEE (reference sequence). The CDR3 extends over 15 amino acids. The CDR3 sequence: CASSLNVRLNEKLFF. Written as DNA, the CDR3 is TGTGCCAGCAGCTTGAATGTCAGATTGAATGAAAAACTGTTTTTT. Supplemented by reference TRBV5-5 and TRBJ1-4, the full variable domain reads DAGVTQSPTHLIKTRGQQVTLRCSPISGHKSVSWYQQVLGQGPQFIFQYYEKEERGRGNFPDRFSARQFPNYSSELNVNALLLGDSALYLCASSLNVRLNEKLFFGSGTQLSVL.

This clone was counted a single time. This chain links TRBV10-3 with TRBJ2-2; 8 nucleotides match TRBD2. Germline trimming cut 3 bases from V and 0 bases from J; bases unmatched to any gene: 3. The CDR3 spans 16 residues. Germline CDR1 and CDR2: ENHRY and SYGVKD. CDR3 protein: CAISENGGANTGELFF. The CDR3 DNA follows: TGTGCCATCAGTGAAAACGGGGGGGCGAACACCGGGGAGCTGTTTTTT.

The chain uses TRBV6-1 and TRBJ1-2, with a weak D call TRBD1 (5 bases). The germline V and J ends were trimmed by 6 bases and 7 bases, with 15 bases remaining between them. The germline CDR1 and CDR2 sequences are MNHNS and SASEGT. This CDR3 is 13 amino acids long. DNA for the CDR3: TGTGCCAGCAGACAAGATCCAGGGTTTGGCTACACCTTC. Translated: CASRQDPGFGYTF.

The chain couples TRBV27 to TRBJ1-4; 11 positions match TRBD1. The V gene end was trimmed by 10 bases and the J gene end by 8 bases; junction bases not matched to a gene: 9. The length of the CDR3 is 14 residues. Germline V gene lookup returns CDR1 MNHEY and CDR2 SMNVEV (reference sequence). CDR3 sequence reads: CATSKDRGREKLFF. CDR3 in DNA: TGTGCCACAAGTAAGGACAGGGGGCGAGAAAAACTGTTTTTT.